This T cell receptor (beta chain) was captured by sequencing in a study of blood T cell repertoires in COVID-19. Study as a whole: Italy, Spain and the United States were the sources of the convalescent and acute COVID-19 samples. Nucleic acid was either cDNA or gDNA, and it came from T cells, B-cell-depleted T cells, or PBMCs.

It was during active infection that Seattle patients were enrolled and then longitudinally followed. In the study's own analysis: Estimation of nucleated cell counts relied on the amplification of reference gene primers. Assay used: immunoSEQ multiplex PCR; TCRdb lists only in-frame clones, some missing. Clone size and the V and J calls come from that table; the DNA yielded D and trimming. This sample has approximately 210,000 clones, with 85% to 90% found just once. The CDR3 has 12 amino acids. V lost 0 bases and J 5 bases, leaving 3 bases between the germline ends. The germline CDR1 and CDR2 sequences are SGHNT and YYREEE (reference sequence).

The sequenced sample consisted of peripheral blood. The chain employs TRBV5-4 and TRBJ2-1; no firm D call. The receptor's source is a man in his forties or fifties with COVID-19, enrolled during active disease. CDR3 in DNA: TGTGCCAGCAGCTTGGAGCACAATGAGCAGTTCTTC. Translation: CASSLEHNEQFF. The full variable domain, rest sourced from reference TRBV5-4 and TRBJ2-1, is ETGVTQSPTHLIKTRGQQVTLRCSSQSGHNTVSWYQQALGQGPQFIFQYYREEENGRGNFPPRFSGLQFPNYSSELNVNALELDDSALYLCASSLEHNEQFFGPGTRLTVL.